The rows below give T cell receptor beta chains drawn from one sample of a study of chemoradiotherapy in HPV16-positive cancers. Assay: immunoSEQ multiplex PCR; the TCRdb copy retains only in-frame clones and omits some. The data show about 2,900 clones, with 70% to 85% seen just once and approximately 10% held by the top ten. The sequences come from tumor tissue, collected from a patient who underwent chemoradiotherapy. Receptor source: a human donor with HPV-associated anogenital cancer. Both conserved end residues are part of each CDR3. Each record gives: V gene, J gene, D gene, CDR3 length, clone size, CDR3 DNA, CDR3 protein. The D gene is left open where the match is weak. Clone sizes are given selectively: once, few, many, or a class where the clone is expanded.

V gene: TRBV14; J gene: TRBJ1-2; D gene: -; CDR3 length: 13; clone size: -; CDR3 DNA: TGTGCCAGCAGCCAAGATATCTTTAGGGGCTACACCTTC; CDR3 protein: CASSQDIFRGYTF
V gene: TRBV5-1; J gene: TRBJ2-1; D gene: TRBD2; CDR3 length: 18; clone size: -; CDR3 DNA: TGCGCCAGCAGCTTTAGGCTAGCGGGAGCCGGGTTCTACAATGAGCAGTTCTTC; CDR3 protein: CASSFRLAGAGFYNEQFF
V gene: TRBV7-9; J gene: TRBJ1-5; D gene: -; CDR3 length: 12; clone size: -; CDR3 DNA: TGTGCCAGCAGCTTAGACAGACAGCCCCAGCATTTT; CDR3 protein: CASSLDRQPQHF
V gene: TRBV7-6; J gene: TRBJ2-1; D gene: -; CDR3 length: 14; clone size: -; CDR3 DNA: TGTGCCAGCAGCTTAGTCGGTTGGTACAATGAGCAGTTCTTC; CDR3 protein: CASSLVGWYNEQFF
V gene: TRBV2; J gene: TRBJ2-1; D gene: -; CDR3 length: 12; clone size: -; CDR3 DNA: TGTGCCAGCAGTGCCGACTACAATGAGCAGTTCTTC; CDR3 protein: CASSADYNEQFF
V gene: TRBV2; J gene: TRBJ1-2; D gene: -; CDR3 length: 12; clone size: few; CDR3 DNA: TGTGCCAGCAGCAGGCTAGAGTATGGCTACACCTTC; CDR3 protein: CASSRLEYGYTF
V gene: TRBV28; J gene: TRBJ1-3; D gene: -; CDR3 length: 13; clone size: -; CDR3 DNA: TGTGCCAGCACTCGGGGGGCCGGAAACACCATATATTTT; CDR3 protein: CASTRGAGNTIYF
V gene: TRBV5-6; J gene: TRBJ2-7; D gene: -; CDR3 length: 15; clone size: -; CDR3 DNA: TGTGCCAGCAACGGGCGGCGGGGACTCCTGGGGGAGCAGTACTTC; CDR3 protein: CASNGRRGLLGEQYF
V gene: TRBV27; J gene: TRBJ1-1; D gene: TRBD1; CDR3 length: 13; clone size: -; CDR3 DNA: TGTGCCAGCAGTTTCAGGGGGATGGCTGAAGCTTTCTTT; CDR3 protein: CASSFRGMAEAFF
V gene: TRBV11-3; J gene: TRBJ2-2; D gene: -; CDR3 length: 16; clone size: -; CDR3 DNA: TGTGCCAGCAGCCCACTTGGGGCGGTGAACACCGGGGAGCTGTTTTTT; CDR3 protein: CASSPLGAVNTGELFF
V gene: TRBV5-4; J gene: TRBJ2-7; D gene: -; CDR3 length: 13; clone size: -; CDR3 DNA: TGTGCCAGCAGCTTGGTAGGGATGTACGAGCAGTACTTC; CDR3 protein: CASSLVGMYEQYF
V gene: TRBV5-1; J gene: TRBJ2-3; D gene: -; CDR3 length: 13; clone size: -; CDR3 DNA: TGCGCCAGCAGCTTAGAGGAGTCAGATACGCAGTATTTT; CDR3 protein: CASSLEESDTQYF
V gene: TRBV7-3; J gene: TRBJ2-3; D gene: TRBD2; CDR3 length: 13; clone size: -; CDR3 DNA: TGTGCCAGCAGCTCCATGGGAGGGGATACGCAGTATTTT; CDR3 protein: CASSSMGGDTQYF
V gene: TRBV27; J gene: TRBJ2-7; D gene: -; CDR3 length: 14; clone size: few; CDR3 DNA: TGTGCCAGCAGTCCATATGACAGATTCTACGAGCAGTACTTC; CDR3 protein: CASSPYDRFYEQYF
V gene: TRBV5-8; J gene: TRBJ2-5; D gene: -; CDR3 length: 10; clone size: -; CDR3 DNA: TGTGCCAGCAGAGCAGAGACCCAGTACTTC; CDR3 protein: CASRAETQYF
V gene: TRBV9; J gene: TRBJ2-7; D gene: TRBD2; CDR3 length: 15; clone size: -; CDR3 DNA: TGTGCCAGCAGCGTCGACGGGACTAGGAGTTACGAGCAGTACTTC; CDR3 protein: CASSVDGTRSYEQYF
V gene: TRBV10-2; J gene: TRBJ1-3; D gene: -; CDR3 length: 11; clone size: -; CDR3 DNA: TGCGCCAGCACGGGTGGAAACACCATATATTTT; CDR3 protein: CASTGGNTIYF
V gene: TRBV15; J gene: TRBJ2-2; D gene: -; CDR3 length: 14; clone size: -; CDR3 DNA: TGTGCCACCAGCAGAGGGGGGTACACCGGGGAGCTGTTTTTT; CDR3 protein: CATSRGGYTGELFF
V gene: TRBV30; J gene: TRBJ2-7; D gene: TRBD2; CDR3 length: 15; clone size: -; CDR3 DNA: TGTGCCTGGAGTTTCCGGACTAGCGCGCTCTACGAGCAGTACTTC; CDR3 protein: CAWSFRTSALYEQYF